Listed below are T cell receptor beta chains from one sample, sequenced in a study of T cell repertoires in cytomegalovirus infection. Via MiXCR, TCRdb re-called the reads, giving one row per CDR3 protein. The sample records roughly 920,000 distinct CDR3 sequences, roughly 31% being singletons. These receptors lack a known antigen. The material sequenced was cultured CD8+ T cells from PBMCs, taken from culture after CMV antigen stimulation. Source of these receptors: a human donor in good health (CMV status not recorded). Some clones in this sample may be carry-over from other donors' samples. The CDR3 runs from the conserved cysteine through the conserved F or W.

TRBJ2-2 | 16 | TRBV18 | CASSRTRSSNTGELFF
TRBJ1-6 | 16 | TRBV7-2 | CASSRRGTAPNSPLHF
TRBJ1-1 | 14 | TRBV5-6 | CASSLPDMNTEAFF
TRBJ2-3 | 18 | TRBV5-1 | CASSLELAGGPYPDTQYF
TRBJ1-5 | 17 | TRBV7-2 | CASSLALGQPSNQPQHF
TRBJ2-1 | 13 | TRBV19 | CATQGGSWGEQFF
TRBJ2-2 | 13 | TRBV5-1 | CASSLPSAGELFF
TRBJ2-5 | 14 | TRBV6-6 | CASSPWRGEETQYF
TRBJ2-1 | 17 | TRBV5-6 | CASSSGEGASSYNEQFF
TRBJ2-5 | 14 | TRBV2 | CASSPGRGYETQYF
TRBJ2-5 | 15 | TRBV28 | CASSLSGMRQETQYF
TRBJ1-4 | 16 | TRBV4-3 | CASSQEAGTGGEKLFF
TRBJ1-1 | 13 | TRBV19 | CASRWGEGTEAFF
TRBJ2-3 | 14 | TRBV7-2 | CASSLEQGADTQYF
TRBJ1-1 | 14 | TRBV5-1 | CASSAGGLGTEAFF
TRBJ1-4 | 16 | TRBV6-5 | CASSTPPTGAYEKLFF
TRBJ1-1 | 14 | TRBV2 | CASFEGRLNTEAFF
TRBJ2-1 | 16 | TRBV7-2 | CASSLNRGLGSNEQFF
TRBJ1-1 | 14 | TRBV6-2/TRBV6-3 | CASSSRGEYTEAFF
TRBJ1-5 | 16 | TRBV6-6 | CASSYTGTGVDQPQHF
TRBJ1-1 | 15 | TRBV2 | CASTYLDGLNTEAFF
TRBJ2-2 | 19 | TRBV7-4 | CASSSKRTEKAGGTGKLFF
TRBJ1-5 | 15 | TRBV5-6 | CASSYGTVSNQPQHF
TRBJ1-2 | 13 | TRBV6-5 | CASCSGQRSGYTF
TRBJ1-1 | 16 | TRBV15 | CATSSRDRGLNTEAFF
TRBJ2-1 | 17 | TRBV7-9 | CASSLVATSGGGNEQFF
TRBJ1-1 | 15 | TRBV27 | CASISWGPRDTEAFF
TRBJ1-6 | 16 | TRBV25-1 | CANSEYVGQGNSPLHF
TRBJ2-5 | 16 | TRBV7-8 | CASSLVLAGGQETQYF
TRBJ2-7 | 12 | TRBV14 | CASSQERAEQYF
TRBJ2-1 | 12 | TRBV14 | CASSLSVGEQFF
TRBJ1-1 | 17 | TRBV28 | CASSPRTGIYMNTEAFF
TRBJ1-1 | 13 | TRBV28 | CASSSLVNTEAFF
TRBJ1-6 | 20 | TRBV19 | CASSMAGAGIAFSPYSPLHF
TRBJ2-1 | 15 | TRBV7-2 | CVSSLELQVDNEQFF
TRBJ1-5 | 15 | TRBV20-1 | CSARDRDMYNQPQHF
TRBJ2-4 | 12 | TRBV7-2 | CASSLGSGFPYF
TRBJ2-1 | 19 | TRBV7-6 | CASSLPGLAGESSYNEQFF
TRBJ2-1 | 13 | TRBV6-1 | CASSAIGRNEQFF
TRBJ1-1 | 16 | TRBV27 | CASSFNPGATGTEAFF
TRBJ2-3 | 17 | TRBV27 | CASSLAGTFYSTDTQYF
TRBJ1-1 | 13 | TRBV12-5 | CASGPPGAPEAFF
TRBJ1-1 | 15 | TRBV13 | CTSSLAGDGYTEAFF
TRBJ2-7 | 12 | TRBV12-3/TRBV12-4 | CASSLGVWEQYF
TRBJ2-1 | 15 | TRBV20-1 | CSVGLNYNPYNEQFF
TRBJ2-1 | 15 | TRBV7-8 | CATPTSGGRGDEQFF
TRBJ2-1 | 14 | TRBV12-3/TRBV12-4 | CASSLGLIINEQFF
TRBJ2-3 | 15 | TRBV7-6 | CASSLRGTRTDTQYF
TRBJ2-1 | 13 | TRBV5-6 | CASSPGTPIEQFF
TRBJ1-5 | 13 | TRBV10-3 | CAISEYDNQPQHF
TRBJ1-2 | 18 | TRBV6-1 | CASSEAYGQGAHYSGYTF
TRBJ2-7 | 13 | TRBV7-4 | CASRKPSGYEQYF
TRBJ2-3 | 15 | TRBV28 | CASSLSRGRTDTQYF